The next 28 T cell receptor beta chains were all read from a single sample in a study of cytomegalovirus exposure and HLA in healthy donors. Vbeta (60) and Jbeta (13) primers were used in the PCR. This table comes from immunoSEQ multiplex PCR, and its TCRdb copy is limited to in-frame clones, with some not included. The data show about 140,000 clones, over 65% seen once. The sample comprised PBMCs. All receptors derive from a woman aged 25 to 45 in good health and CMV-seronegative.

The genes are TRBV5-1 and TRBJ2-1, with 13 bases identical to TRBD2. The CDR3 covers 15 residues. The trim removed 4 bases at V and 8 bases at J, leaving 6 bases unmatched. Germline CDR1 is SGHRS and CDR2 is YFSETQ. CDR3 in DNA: TGCGCCAGCAGCCTCGGGACTAGCGGGATGCATGAGCAGTTCTTC. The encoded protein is CASSLGTSGMHEQFF.

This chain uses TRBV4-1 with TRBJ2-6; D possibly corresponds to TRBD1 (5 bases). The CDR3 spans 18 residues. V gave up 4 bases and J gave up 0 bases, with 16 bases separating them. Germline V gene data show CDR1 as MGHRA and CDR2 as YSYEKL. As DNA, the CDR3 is TGCGCCAGCAGCCCCAGAGGACACTTAGACTCTGGGGCCAACGTCCTGACTTTC. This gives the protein CASSPRGHLDSGANVLTF.

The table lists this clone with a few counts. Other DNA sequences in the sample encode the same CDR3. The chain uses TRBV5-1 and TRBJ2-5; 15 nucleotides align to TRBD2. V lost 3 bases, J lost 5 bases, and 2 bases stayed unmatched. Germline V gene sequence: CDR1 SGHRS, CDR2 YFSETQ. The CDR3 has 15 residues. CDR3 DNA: TGCGCCAGCAGCTGGGGACTAGCGGGGGGCGAGACCCAGTACTTC. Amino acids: CASSWGLAGGETQYF. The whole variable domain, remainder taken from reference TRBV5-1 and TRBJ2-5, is KAGVTQTPRYLIKTRGQQVTLSCSPISGHRSVSWYQQTPGQGLQFLFEYFSETQRNKGNFPGRFSGRQFSNSRSEMNVSTLELGDSALYLCASSWGLAGGETQYFGPGTRLLVL.

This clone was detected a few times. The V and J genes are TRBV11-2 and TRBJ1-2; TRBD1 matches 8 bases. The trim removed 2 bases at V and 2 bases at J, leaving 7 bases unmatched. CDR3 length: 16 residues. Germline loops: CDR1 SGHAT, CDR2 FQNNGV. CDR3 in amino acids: CASSLIAGGVNYGYTF. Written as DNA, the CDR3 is TGTGCCAGCAGCTTAATCGCAGGGGGCGTGAACTATGGCTACACCTTC.

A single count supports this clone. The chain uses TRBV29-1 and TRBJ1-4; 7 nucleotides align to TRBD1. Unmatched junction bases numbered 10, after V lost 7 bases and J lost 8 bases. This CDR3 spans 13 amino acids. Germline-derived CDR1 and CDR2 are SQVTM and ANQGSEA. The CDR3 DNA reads TGCAGCGCCTTGACAGGGACGGAAGAAAAACTGTTTTTT. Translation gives CSALTGTEEKLFF.

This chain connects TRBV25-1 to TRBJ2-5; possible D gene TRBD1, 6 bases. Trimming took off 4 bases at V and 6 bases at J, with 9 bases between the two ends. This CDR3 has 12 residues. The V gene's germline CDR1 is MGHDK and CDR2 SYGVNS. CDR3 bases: TGTGCCAGCAGTGGGGGGCCAAAGACCCAGTACTTC. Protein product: CASSGGPKTQYF.

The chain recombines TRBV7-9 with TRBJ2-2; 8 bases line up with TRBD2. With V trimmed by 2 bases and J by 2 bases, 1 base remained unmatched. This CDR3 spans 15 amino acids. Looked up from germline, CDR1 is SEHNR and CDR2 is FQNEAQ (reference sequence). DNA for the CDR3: TGTGCCAGCAGCTTAACTAGCGGAAACACCGGGGAGCTGTTTTTT. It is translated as CASSLTSGNTGELFF.

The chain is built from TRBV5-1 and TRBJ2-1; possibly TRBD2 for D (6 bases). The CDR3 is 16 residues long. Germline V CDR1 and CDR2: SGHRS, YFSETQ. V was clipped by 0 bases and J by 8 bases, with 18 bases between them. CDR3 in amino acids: CASSLAGPGENYEQFF. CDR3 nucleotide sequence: TGCGCCAGCAGCTTGGCTGGGCCGGGGGAAAATTATGAGCAGTTCTTC.

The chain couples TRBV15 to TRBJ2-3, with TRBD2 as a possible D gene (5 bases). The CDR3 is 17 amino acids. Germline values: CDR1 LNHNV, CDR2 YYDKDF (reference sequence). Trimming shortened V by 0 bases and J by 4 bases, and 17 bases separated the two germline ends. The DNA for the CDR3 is TGTGCCACCAGCAGAGATCACGAGGGTAATAGGGCAGATACGCAGTATTTT. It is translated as CATSRDHEGNRADTQYF.

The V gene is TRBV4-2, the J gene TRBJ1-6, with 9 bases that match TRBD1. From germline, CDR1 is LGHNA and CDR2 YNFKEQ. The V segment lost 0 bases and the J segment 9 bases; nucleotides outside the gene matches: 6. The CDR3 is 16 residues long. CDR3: CASSQDSGTGSSPLHF. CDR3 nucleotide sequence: TGTGCCAGCAGCCAAGATAGCGGGACAGGGAGTTCACCCCTCCACTTT.

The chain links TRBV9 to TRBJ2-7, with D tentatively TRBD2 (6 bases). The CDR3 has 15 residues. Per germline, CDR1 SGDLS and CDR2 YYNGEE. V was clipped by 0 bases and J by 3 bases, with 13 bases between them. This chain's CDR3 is CASSVGVSGIYEQYF. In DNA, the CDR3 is TGTGCCAGCAGCGTAGGAGTTAGCGGAATCTACGAGCAGTACTTC.

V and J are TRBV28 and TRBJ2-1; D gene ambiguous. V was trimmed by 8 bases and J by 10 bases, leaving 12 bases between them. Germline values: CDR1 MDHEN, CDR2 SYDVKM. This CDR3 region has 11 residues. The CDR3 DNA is TGTGCCAGCCCCCTCCAGTCGGAGCAGTTCTTC. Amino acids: CASPLQSEQFF.

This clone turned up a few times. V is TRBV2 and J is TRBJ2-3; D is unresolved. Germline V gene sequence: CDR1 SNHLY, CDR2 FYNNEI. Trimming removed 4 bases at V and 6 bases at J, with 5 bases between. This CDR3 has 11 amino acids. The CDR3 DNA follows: TGTGCCAGCAGTGTATCGGATACGCAGTATTTT. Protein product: CASSVSDTQYF.

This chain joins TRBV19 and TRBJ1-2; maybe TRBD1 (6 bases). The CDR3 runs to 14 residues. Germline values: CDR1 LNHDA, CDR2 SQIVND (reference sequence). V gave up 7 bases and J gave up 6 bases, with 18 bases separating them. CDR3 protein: CASKLGAYYDGYTF. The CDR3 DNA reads TGTGCCAGTAAATTGGGGGCTTACTATGATGGCTACACCTTC.

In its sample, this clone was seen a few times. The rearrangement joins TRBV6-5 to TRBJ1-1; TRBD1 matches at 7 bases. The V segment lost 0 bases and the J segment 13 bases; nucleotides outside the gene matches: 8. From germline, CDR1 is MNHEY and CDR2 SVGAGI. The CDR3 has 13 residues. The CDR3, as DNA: TGTGCCAGCAGTTACTCGAATGGGGACAGAGGTTTCTTT. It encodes CASSYSNGDRGFF.

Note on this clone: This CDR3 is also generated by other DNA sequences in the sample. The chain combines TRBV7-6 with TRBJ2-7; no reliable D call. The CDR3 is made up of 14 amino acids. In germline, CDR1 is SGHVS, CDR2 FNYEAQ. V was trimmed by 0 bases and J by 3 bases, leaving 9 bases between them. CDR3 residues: CASSLAGSHYEQYF. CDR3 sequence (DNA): TGTGCCAGCAGCTTAGCGGGTAGCCACTACGAGCAGTACTTC.

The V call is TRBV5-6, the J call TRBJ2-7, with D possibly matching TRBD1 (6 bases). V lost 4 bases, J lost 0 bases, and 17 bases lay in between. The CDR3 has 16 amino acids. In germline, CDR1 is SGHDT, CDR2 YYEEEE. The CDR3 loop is CASSQTPGHHSYEQYV. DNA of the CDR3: TGTGCCAGCAGCCAAACTCCGGGACACCACTCCTACGAGCAGTACGTC.

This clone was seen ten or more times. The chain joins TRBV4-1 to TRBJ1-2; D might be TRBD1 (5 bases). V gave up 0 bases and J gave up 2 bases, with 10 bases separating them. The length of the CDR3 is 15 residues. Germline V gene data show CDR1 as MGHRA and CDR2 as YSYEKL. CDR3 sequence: CASSQDLAGNYGYTF. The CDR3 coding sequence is TGCGCCAGCAGCCAAGATTTAGCAGGGAACTATGGCTACACCTTC.

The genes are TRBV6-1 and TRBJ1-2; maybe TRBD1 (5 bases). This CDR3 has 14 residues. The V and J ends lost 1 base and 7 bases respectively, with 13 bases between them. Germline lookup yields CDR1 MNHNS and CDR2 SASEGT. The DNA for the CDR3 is TGTGCCAGCAGTGAAGTTTCCAGGGCGGCTGGCTACACCTTC. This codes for CASSEVSRAAGYTF.

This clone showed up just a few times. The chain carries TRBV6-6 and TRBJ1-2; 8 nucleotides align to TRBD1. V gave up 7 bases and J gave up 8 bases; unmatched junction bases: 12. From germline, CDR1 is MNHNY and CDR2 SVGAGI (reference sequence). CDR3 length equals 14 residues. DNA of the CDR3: TGTGCCAGCACCGAGTCCGATACAGGGGGAGGCTACACCTTC. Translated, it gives CASTESDTGGGYTF.

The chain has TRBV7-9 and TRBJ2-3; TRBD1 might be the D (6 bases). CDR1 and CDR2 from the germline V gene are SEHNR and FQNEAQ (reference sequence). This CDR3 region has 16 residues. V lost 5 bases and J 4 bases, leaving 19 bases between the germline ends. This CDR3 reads CASSPLRGSSADTQYF. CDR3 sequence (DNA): TGTGCCAGCAGCCCCCTTAGGGGGAGTAGCGCAGATACGCAGTATTTT.

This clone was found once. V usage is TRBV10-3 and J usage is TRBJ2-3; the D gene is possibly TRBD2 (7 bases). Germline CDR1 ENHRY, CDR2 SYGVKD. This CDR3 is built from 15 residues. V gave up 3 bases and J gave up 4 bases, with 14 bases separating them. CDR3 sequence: CAISEIGGAADTQYF. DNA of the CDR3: TGTGCCATCAGTGAAATAGGGGGGGCCGCAGATACGCAGTATTTT.

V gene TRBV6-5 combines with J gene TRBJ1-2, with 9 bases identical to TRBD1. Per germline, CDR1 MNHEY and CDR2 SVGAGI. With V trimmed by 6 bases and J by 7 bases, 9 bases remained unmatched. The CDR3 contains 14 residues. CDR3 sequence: CASSPGQGVFGYTF. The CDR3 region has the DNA TGTGCCAGCAGCCCGGGACAGGGAGTCTTTGGCTACACCTTC.

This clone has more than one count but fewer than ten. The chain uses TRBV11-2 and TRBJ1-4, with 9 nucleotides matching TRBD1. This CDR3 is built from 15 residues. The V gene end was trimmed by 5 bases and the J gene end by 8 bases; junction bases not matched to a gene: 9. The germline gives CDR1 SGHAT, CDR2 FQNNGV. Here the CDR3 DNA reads TGTGCCAGCAGCCTAACAGGGGGCGCGGACGAAAAACTGTTTTTT. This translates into CASSLTGGADEKLFF.

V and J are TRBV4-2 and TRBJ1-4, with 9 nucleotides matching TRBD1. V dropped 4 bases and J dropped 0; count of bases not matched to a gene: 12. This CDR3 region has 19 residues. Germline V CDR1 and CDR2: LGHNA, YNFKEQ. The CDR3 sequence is CASSRSLGQGTATNEKLFF. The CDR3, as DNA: TGTGCCAGCAGCCGAAGTCTTGGACAGGGGACCGCAACTAATGAAAAACTGTTTTTT.

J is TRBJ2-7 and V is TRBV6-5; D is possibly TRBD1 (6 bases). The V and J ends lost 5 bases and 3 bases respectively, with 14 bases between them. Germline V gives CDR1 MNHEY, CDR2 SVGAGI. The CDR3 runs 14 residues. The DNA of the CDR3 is TGTGCCAGCAGTGCTAGCAGGGGCCTCTACGAGCAGTACGTC. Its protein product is CASSASRGLYEQYV.

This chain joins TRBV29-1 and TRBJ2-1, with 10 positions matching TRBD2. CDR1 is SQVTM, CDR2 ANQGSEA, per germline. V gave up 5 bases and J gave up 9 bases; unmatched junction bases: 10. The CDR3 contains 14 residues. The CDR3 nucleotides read TGCAGCGTTCAAGCGGGAGGGCCCACGGGTGAGCAGTTCTTC. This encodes CSVQAGGPTGEQFF.

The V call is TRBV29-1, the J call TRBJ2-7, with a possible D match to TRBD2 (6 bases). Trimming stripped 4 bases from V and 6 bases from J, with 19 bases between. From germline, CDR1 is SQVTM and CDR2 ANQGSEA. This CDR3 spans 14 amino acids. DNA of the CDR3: TGCAGCGTTGCTAGCGACCCGCTCCTAGGCGAGCAGTACTTC. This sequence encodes CSVASDPLLGEQYF.